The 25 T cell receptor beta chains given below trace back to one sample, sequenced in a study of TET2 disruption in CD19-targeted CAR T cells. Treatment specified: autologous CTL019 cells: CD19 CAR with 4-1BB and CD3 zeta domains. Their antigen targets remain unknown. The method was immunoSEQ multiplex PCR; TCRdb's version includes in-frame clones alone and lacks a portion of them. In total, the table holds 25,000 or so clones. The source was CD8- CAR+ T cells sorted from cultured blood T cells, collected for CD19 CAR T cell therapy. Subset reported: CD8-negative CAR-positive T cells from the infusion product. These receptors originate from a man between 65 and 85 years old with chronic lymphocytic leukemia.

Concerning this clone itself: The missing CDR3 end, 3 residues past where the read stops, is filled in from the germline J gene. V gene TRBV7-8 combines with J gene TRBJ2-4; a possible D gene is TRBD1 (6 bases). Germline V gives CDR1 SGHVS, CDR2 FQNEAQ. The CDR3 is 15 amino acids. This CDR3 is CASSLTSQGPYGQYF. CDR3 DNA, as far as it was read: TGTGCCAGCAGCTTAACCTCACAGGGACCATATGGT.

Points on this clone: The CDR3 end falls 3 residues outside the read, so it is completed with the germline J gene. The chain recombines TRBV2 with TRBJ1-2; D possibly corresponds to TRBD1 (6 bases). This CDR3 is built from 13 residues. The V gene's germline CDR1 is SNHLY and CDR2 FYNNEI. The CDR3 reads CASRNRETHDYTF. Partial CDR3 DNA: TGTGCCAGCAGAAACAGGGAGACCCACGAC. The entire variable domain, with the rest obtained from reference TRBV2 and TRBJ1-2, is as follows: EPEVTQTPSHQVTQMGQEVILRCVPISNHLYFYWYRQILGQKVEFLVSFYNNEISEKSEIFDDQFSVERPDGSNFTLKIRSTKLEDSAMYFCASRNRETHDYTFGSGTRLTVV.

The CDR3 protein is CASSPEPGQGWNEQFF. CDR3 bases read: TGTGCCAGCTCCCCAGAGCCGGGACAGGGGTGGAATGAG. The J gene is TRBJ2-1, the V gene TRBV18; 10 bases align to TRBD1. The read ends 3 residues shy of where the CDR3 ends; the end is completed using the germline J gene. The V gene end was trimmed by 6 bases and the J gene end by 7 bases; junction bases not matched to a gene: 12. Germline loops: CDR1 KGHSH, CDR2 LQKENI. This CDR3 comprises 16 residues.

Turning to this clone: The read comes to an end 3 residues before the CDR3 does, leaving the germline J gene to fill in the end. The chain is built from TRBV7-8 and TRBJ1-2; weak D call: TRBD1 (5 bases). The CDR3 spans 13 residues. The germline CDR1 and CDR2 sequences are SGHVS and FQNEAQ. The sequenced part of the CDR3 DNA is TGTGCCAGCAGCTTACCTGACAGCTACGAC. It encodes CASSLPDSYD. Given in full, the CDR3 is CASSLPDSYDYTF.

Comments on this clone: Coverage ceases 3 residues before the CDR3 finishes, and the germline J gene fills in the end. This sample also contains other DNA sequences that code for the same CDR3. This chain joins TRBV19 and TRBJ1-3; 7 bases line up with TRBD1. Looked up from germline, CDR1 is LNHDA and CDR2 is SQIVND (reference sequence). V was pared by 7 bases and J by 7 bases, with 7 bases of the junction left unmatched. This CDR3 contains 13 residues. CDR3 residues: CASTPDRWNTIYF. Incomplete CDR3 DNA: TGTGCCAGTACCCCGGACAGGTGGAACACC.

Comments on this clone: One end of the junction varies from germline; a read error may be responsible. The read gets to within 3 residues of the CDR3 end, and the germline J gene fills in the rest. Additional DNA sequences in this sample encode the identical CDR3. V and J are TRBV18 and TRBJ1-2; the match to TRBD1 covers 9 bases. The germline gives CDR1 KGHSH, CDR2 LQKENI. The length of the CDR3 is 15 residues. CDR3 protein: CASSPTRDRDDGYTF. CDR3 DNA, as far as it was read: TGTGCCAGCTCACCCACCCGGGACAGGGACGATGGT.

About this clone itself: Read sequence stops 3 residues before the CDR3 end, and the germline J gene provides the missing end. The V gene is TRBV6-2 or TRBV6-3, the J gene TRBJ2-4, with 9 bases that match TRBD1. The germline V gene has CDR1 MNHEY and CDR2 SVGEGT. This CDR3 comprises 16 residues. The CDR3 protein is CASTPQGTGGYYGQYF. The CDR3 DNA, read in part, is TGTGCCAGCACCCCCCAAGGAACAGGGGGCTACTATGGT.

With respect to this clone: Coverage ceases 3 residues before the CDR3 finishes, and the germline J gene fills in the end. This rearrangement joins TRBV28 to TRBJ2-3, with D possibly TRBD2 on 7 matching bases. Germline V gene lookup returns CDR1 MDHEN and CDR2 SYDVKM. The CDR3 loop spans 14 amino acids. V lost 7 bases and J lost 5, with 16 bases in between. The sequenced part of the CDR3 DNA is TGTGCCAGCACCCTCGGGGGGCGGATAGATACG. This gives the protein CASTLGGRIDT. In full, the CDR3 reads CASTLGGRIDTQYF.

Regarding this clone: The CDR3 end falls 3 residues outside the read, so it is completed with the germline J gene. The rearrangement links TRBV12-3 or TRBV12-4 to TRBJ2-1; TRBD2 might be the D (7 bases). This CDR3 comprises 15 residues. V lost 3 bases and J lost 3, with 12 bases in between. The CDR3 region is CASSLRGGVYNEQFF. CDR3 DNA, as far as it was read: TGTGCCAGCAGTTTGAGGGGGGGAGTCTACAATGAG.

The part of the CDR3 DNA that was read is TGCAGCGTTGCCGGCAGCACAGGCGGTGAAAAA. Its protein is CSVAGSTGGEK. The complete CDR3 sequence is CSVAGSTGGEKLFF. The chain employs TRBV29-1 and TRBJ1-4; D might be TRBD1 (5 bases). The DNA ends 3 residues before the CDR3 does, and the rest of the CDR3 is filled in from the germline J gene. CDR3 size: 14 residues. Germline CDR1 reads SQVTM; CDR2 reads ANQGSEA. The germline V and J ends were trimmed by 4 bases and 7 bases, with 16 bases remaining between them.

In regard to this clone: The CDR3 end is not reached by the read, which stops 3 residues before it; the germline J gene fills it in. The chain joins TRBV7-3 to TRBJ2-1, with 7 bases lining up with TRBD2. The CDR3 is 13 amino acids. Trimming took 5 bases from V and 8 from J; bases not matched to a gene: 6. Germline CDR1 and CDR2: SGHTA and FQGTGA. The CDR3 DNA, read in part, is TGTGCCAGCAGCCCCGGGACTAACCATGAG. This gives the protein CASSPGTNHE. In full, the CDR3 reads CASSPGTNHEQFF.

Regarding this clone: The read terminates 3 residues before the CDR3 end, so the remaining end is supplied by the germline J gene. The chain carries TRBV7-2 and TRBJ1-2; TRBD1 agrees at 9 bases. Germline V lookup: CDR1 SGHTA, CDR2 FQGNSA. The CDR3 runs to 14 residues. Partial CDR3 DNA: TGTGCCAGCAGCCCTAGGGGGGGGGACAGGGAC. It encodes CASSPRGGDRD. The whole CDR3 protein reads CASSPRGGDRDYTF.

The covered CDR3 bases are TGTGCCAGCAGTTTGGACCCAGGGACTTATGGC. It translates to CASSLDPGTYG. The complete CDR3 protein is CASSLDPGTYGYTF. J is TRBJ1-2 and V is TRBV12-3 or TRBV12-4, with a weak D call TRBD1 (5 bases). The DNA ends 3 residues before the CDR3 does, and the rest of the CDR3 is filled in from the germline J gene. The V end was cut by 3 bases, the J end by 5 bases, with 13 bases between. CDR3 length: 14 amino acids.

Incomplete CDR3 DNA: TGTGCCAGCAGCTTTCAGGGGAGAGATACG. This gives the protein CASSFQGRDT. The entire CDR3 is CASSFQGRDTQYF. The chain carries TRBV5-6 and TRBJ2-3; possible D gene TRBD1, 6 bases. Read coverage stops 3 residues before the CDR3 terminus; the germline J gene supplies the remainder. The CDR3 has 13 amino acids. CDR1 and CDR2 (germline): SGHDT, YYEEEE. Trimming left V 2 bases short and J 5 bases short, with 9 bases between.

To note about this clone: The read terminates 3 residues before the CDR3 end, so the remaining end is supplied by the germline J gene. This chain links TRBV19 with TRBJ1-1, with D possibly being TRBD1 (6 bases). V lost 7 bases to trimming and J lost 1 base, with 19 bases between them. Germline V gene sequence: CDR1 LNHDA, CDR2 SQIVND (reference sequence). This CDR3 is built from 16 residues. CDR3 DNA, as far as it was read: TGTGCCAGTACCCCCGGGGGGGACAATAAGAACACTGAA. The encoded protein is CASTPGGDNKNTE. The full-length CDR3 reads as CASTPGGDNKNTEAFF. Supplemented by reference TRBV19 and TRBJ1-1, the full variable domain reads DGGITQSPKYLFRKEGQNVTLSCEQNLNHDAMYWYRQDPGQGLRLIYYSQIVNDFQKGDIAEGYSVSREKKESFPLTVTSAQKNPTAFYLCASTPGGDNKNTEAFFGQGTRLTVV.

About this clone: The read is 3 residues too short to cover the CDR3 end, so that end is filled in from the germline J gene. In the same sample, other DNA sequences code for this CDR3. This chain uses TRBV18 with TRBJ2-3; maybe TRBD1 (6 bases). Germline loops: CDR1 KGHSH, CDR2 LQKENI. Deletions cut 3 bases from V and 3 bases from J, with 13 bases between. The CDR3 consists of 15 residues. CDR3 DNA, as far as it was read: TGTGCCAGCTCACCGGGGGCAGGGCAGACAGATACG. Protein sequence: CASSPGAGQTDT. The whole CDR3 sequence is CASSPGAGQTDTQYF.

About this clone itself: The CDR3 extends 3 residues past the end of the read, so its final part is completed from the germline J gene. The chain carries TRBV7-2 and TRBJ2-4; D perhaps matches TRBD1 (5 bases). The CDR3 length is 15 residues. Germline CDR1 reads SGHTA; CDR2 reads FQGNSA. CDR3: CASSLGQGVSYGQYF. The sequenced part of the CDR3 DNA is TGTGCCAGCAGCTTGGGCCAGGGCGTTTCCTATGGT.

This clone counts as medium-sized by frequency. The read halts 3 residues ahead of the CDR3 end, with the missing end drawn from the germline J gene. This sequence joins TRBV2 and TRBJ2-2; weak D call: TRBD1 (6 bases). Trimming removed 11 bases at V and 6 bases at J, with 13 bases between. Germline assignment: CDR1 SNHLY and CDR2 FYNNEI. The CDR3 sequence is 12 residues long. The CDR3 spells CAGAGDPGELFF. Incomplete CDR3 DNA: TGTGCCGGCGCAGGGGATCCCGGGGAG.

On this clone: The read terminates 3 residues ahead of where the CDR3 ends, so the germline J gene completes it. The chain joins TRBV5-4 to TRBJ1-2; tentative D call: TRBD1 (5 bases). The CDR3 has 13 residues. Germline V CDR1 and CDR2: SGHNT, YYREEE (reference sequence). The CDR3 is CASSLAGGDDYTF. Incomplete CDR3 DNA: TGTGCCAGCAGCTTGGCCGGGGGTGACGAC.

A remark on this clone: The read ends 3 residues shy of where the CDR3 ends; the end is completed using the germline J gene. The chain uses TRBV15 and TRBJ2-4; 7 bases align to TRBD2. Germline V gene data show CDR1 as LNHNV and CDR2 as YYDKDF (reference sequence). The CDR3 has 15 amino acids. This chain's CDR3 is CATTSGLSGNQPQYF. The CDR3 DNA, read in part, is TGTGCCACCACCTCGGGACTAAGTGGCAATCAGCCT. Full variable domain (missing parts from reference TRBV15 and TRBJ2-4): DAMVIQNPRYQVTQFGKPVTLSCSQTLNHNVMYWYQQKSSQAPKLLFHYYDKDFNNEADTPDNFQSRRPNTSFCFLDIRSPGLGDTAMYLCATTSGLSGNQPQYFGAGTRLSVL.

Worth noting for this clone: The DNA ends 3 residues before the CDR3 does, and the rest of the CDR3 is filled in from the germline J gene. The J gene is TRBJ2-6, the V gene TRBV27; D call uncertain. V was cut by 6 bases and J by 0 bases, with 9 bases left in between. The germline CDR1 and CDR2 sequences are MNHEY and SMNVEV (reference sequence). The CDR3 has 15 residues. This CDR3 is CASRTTPSGANVLTF. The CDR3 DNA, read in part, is TGTGCCAGCAGGACGACACCCTCTGGGGCCAACGTC.

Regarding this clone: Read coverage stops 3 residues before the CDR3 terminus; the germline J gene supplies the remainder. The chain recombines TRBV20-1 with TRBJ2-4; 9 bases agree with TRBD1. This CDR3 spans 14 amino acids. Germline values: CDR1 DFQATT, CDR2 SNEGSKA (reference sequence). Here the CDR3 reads CSARRGQGNQPQYF. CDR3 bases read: TGCAGTGCTAGACGAGGACAGGGGAATCAGCCT.

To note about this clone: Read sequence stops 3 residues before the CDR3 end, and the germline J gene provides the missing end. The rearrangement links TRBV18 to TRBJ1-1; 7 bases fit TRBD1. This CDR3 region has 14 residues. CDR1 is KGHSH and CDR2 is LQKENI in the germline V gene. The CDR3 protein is CASSPSAQGDEAFF. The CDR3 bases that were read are TGTGCCAGCTCACCTTCAGCTCAGGGGGATGAG.

The CDR3 loop reads CASSPTSGGLGATQYF. The sequenced CDR3 bases are TGTGCCAGCAGCCCGACTAGCGGGGGGCTGGGGGCCACC. This chain connects TRBV6-2 or TRBV6-3 to TRBJ2-5, with 13 bases aligning to TRBD2. Sequencing ends 3 residues short of the CDR3 end; the germline J gene provides the rest. Germline assignment: CDR1 MNHEY and CDR2 SVGEGT. The CDR3 runs to 16 residues.

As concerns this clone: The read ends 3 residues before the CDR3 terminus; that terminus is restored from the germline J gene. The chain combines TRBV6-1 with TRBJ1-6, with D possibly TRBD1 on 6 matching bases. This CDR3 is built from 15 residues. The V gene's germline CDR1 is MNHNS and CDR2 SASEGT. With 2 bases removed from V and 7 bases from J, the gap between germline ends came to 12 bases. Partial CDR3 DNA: TGTGCCAGCAGTGAACGGGGACATTGGAATTCACCC. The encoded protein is CASSERGHWNSP. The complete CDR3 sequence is CASSERGHWNSPLHF.